One and the same sample provided the 2 T cell receptor beta chains below, sequenced in a study of blood T cell repertoires in COVID-19. Sequencing used immunoSEQ multiplex PCR; TCRdb keeps in-frame clones, though not all of them. The data contain 60,000 or so clones, about nine tenths of them seen just once; the ten biggest clones take up around 1.5%. Sequencing used peripheral blood. The source of these receptors is a human donor in a cohort sampled during active COVID-19.

The V call is TRBV5-6, the J call TRBJ2-7, with 7 bases lining up with TRBD1. Germline CDR1 and CDR2: SGHDT and YYEEEE. This CDR3 is 13 amino acids long. J lost 6 bases, V lost 3 bases, and 6 bases had no gene match. The CDR3 reads CASSYDRASEQYF. The CDR3 DNA reads as TGTGCCAGCAGCTATGACAGGGCTAGCGAGCAGTACTTC.

The chain recombines TRBV5-1 with TRBJ2-3; 7 nucleotides match TRBD2. V lost 3 bases and J lost 2; bases outside the gene matches: 9. This CDR3 has 16 amino acids. CDR1 and CDR2 (germline): SGHRS, YFSETQ. The DNA of the CDR3 is TGCGCCAGCAGCTCGGCAAGGGACTATTACACAGATACGCAGTATTTT. This codes for CASSSARDYYTDTQYF.